One T cell receptor beta chain is described in this entry. Clones were sequenced by immunoSEQ multiplex PCR, and TCRdb holds only the in-frame ones, with some missing. The sample lists roughly 200,000 clones, about 86% occurring once. The record originates from a study of blood T cell repertoires in COVID-19. The CDR3 is made up of 15 amino acids. Germline CDR1 SGHDT, CDR2 YYEEEE. V was trimmed by 2 bases and J by 1 base, leaving 9 bases between them. The chain carries TRBV5-6 and TRBJ2-2; the D is unclear. This receptor was identified in a woman aged 40-49 years with acute COVID-19. The specimen was PBMCs or T cells enriched from blood (not recorded which). CDR3 sequence reads: CASSFQVLNTGELFF. The CDR3 DNA sequence: TGTGCCAGCAGCTTTCAGGTACTGAACACCGGGGAGCTGTTTTTT.